The 30 T cell receptor beta chains below come from one sample, sequenced in a study of blood T cell repertoires in COVID-19. Produced via immunoSEQ multiplex PCR; TCRdb's table is partial and in-frame only. The sample holds some 130,000 clones, around 86% seen once. Material: peripheral blood. The receptors were gathered from a woman between 50 and 59 years old who had recovered from COVID-19.

The chain is built from TRBV11-3 and TRBJ2-1; 11 bases line up with TRBD2. V dropped 7 bases and J dropped 7; count of bases not matched to a gene: 6. CDR3 length equals 14 residues. In germline, CDR1 is SGHNT, CDR2 YENEEA. The CDR3 DNA reads as TGTGCCAGCACCCGGGCTAGCGGGAGGAATGAGCAGTTCTTC. This gives the protein CASTRASGRNEQFF.

The chain couples TRBV10-3 to TRBJ2-1, with 8 bases identical to TRBD1. The CDR3 is made up of 14 amino acids. CDR1 ENHRY and CDR2 SYGVKD come from the germline V gene. V shed 5 bases, J shed 8 bases, and the junction held 8 bases outside the gene matches. Here the CDR3 DNA reads TGTGCCATCAGTAATAAGGGACAGGACTATGAGCAGTTCTTC. Its translation is CAISNKGQDYEQFF.

The chain is built from TRBV7-8 and TRBJ1-2; 9 positions agree with TRBD1. The CDR3 has 15 amino acids. V shed 4 bases, J shed 4 bases, and the junction held 7 bases outside the gene matches. Germline V CDR1 and CDR2: SGHVS, FQNEAQ. The CDR3 DNA is TGTGCCAGCAGCTATTCTACAGGGGGCGGCTATGGCTACACCTTC. It is translated as CASSYSTGGGYGYTF.

V and J are TRBV6-2 or TRBV6-3 and TRBJ1-2; 10 nucleotides align to TRBD1. CDR3 length: 13 residues. Germline assignment: CDR1 MNHEY and CDR2 SVGEGT. After removal of 6 bases from V and 5 bases from J, the junction contained 3 bases not matched to a gene. CDR3 DNA: TGTGCCAGCAGCGACAGGGGGCTTTATGGCTACACCTTC. It translates to CASSDRGLYGYTF.

This clone is a singleton in its sample. The chain links TRBV7-9 to TRBJ1-1, with unresolved D. Trimming shortened V by 2 bases and J by 1 base, and 8 bases separated the two germline ends. Germline CDR1 and CDR2: SEHNR and FQNEAQ (reference sequence). This CDR3 contains 14 residues. This CDR3 reads CASSLFSGNTEAFF. The CDR3 DNA is TGTGCCAGCAGCTTATTCTCGGGGAACACTGAAGCTTTCTTT.

The chain combines TRBV28 with TRBJ2-3, with 8 bases aligning to TRBD2. This CDR3 has 16 amino acids. J lost 6 bases, V lost 7 bases, and 15 bases had no gene match. Germline CDR1 and CDR2: MDHEN and SYDVKM. The chain's CDR3 is CASNQAGTSFYDTQYF. Here the CDR3 DNA reads TGTGCCAGCAATCAAGCCGGGACTAGTTTTTATGATACGCAGTATTTT.

This chain links TRBV6-5 with TRBJ1-5; 7 bases are a match to TRBD1. The CDR3 runs to 15 residues. The trim removed 5 bases at V and 1 base at J, leaving 5 bases unmatched. CDR1 is MNHEY and CDR2 is SVGAGI in the germline V gene. The CDR3 is CASSISGQSNQPQHF. DNA for the CDR3: TGTGCCAGCAGTATATCGGGACAGAGCAATCAGCCCCAGCATTTT.

The chain has TRBV19 and TRBJ2-3, with a possible D match to TRBD1 (6 bases). The CDR3 is 15 amino acids. V gave up 6 bases and J gave up 0 bases, with 13 bases separating them. CDR1 is LNHDA and CDR2 is SQIVND in the germline V gene (reference sequence). In DNA form, the CDR3 reads TGTGCCAGTAGAAATCCAGGGGCGAGCACAGATACGCAGTATTTT. It specifies CASRNPGASTDTQYF.

This clone occurred a few times. The rearrangement uses TRBV18 and TRBJ1-2; D possibly corresponds to TRBD1 (6 bases). The CDR3 sequence is 15 residues long. Germline values: CDR1 KGHSH, CDR2 LQKENI. V was cut by 2 bases and J by 2 bases, with 12 bases left in between. The CDR3 loop is CASSPDRSPNYGYTF. DNA of the CDR3: TGTGCCAGCTCACCAGACAGGAGCCCAAACTATGGCTACACCTTC.

The V and J genes are TRBV11-3 and TRBJ2-7, with 7 bases matching TRBD1. With 3 bases clipped from V and 5 bases from J, the junction kept 10 bases outside the gene matches. Germline V CDR1 and CDR2: SGHNT, YENEEA. This CDR3 region has 15 residues. CDR3 sequence (DNA): TGTGCCAGCAGCTTTCTGGGACAGACTTCCCACGAGCAGTACTTC. Translating gives CASSFLGQTSHEQYF.

J is TRBJ2-1 and V is TRBV19; possibly TRBD2 for D (6 bases). CDR3 length equals 17 residues. V was clipped by 3 bases and J by 2 bases, with 17 bases between them. Germline values: CDR1 LNHDA, CDR2 SQIVND (reference sequence). CDR3 in amino acids: CASSMSSTAGPYNEQFF. The CDR3 nucleotides are TGTGCCAGTAGTATGTCGAGCACCGCGGGGCCCTACAATGAGCAGTTCTTC.

In its sample, this clone was seen many times. The chain joins TRBV6-6 to TRBJ1-1, with 10 positions matching TRBD1. With 6 bases clipped from V and 5 bases from J, the junction kept 6 bases outside the gene matches. Germline loops: CDR1 MNHNY, CDR2 SVGAGI (reference sequence). The length of the CDR3 is 14 residues. CDR3 amino acids: CASSSWTGGTEAFF. For the CDR3, the DNA is TGTGCCAGCAGCTCCTGGACAGGGGGTACTGAAGCTTTCTTT.

J is TRBJ1-5 and V is TRBV18, with 7 bases that match TRBD1. Germline lookup yields CDR1 KGHSH and CDR2 LQKENI. V dropped 4 bases and J dropped 2; count of bases not matched to a gene: 5. The CDR3 has 15 residues. CDR3 amino acids: CASSQQGPGNQPQHF. DNA of the CDR3: TGTGCCAGCTCACAACAGGGGCCCGGCAATCAGCCCCAGCATTTT.

The V gene is TRBV9, the J gene TRBJ2-6; D gene ambiguous. Looked up from germline, CDR1 is SGDLS and CDR2 is YYNGEE. This CDR3 has 15 residues. V was shortened by 6 bases and J by 0 bases, with 10 bases between the two germline ends. CDR3: CASIGRPSGANVLTF. In DNA form, the CDR3 reads TGTGCCAGCATAGGCAGGCCCTCTGGGGCCAACGTCCTGACTTTC.

The rearrangement uses TRBV24-1 and TRBJ1-5; D gene uncertain. The CDR3 is made up of 15 amino acids. From germline, CDR1 is KGHDR and CDR2 SFDVKD. The V end was cut by 2 bases, the J end by 2 bases, with 9 bases between. The DNA for the CDR3 is TGTGCCACCAGTGATTCACATGGAGGCAATCAGCCCCAGCATTTT. Amino acids: CATSDSHGGNQPQHF.

The genes are TRBV19 and TRBJ2-7; TRBD2 matches 8 bases. This CDR3 region has 17 residues. CDR1 is LNHDA and CDR2 is SQIVND in the germline V gene (reference sequence). V gave up 2 bases and J gave up 1 base; unmatched junction bases: 10. The CDR3 coding sequence is TGTGCCAGTAGTATACGGGACGGGCTAGCGGGTTCCTACGAGCAGTACTTC. Its translation is CASSIRDGLAGSYEQYF.

The chain recombines TRBV7-3 with TRBJ2-3, with 8 bases aligning to TRBD2. The CDR3 covers 15 residues. The trim removed 2 bases at V and 4 bases at J, leaving 5 bases unmatched. The germline V gene has CDR1 SGHTA and CDR2 FQGTGA. The chain's CDR3 is CASSLGGLGSDTQYF. The CDR3 DNA follows: TGTGCCAGCAGCTTAGGGGGACTAGGGTCAGATACGCAGTATTTT.

This rearrangement joins TRBV4-2 to TRBJ1-4; TRBD1 is a possible D gene (6 bases). The V end was cut by 4 bases, the J end by 5 bases, with 14 bases between. This CDR3 has 15 residues. Germline values: CDR1 LGHNA, CDR2 YNFKEQ. CDR3 in amino acids: CASSRKGGANEKLFF. In DNA, the CDR3 is TGTGCCAGCAGCCGGAAAGGGGGGGCAAATGAAAAACTGTTTTTT.

The V call is TRBV5-1, the J call TRBJ1-2; possibly TRBD1 for D (6 bases). Deletions cut 2 bases from V and 9 bases from J, with 20 bases between. Germline V gene sequence: CDR1 SGHRS, CDR2 YFSETQ. There are 15 residues in the CDR3. The CDR3 protein is CASSFGGGGTDSYTF. Written as DNA, the CDR3 is TGCGCCAGCAGCTTTGGCGGGGGCGGTACGGACAGCTACACCTTC.

The chain employs TRBV6-5 and TRBJ1-1; 7 bases agree with TRBD1. The CDR3 runs to 13 residues. The V gene's germline CDR1 is MNHEY and CDR2 SVGAGI. The ends lost 7 bases at V and 5 bases at J; junction bases unmatched: 7. The CDR3, as DNA: TGTGCCAGCACCTACGTACAGGGGACTGAAGCTTTCTTT. Protein sequence: CASTYVQGTEAFF.

The V gene is TRBV19, the J gene TRBJ1-3; D not certain. In germline, CDR1 is LNHDA, CDR2 SQIVND (reference sequence). The V gene lost 6 bases and the J gene lost 0 bases, with 12 bases spanning the gap. The CDR3 runs to 15 residues. The CDR3 region has the DNA TGTGCCAGTAGCCTCTTAATTTTCTCTGGAAACACCATATATTTT. Translation: CASSLLIFSGNTIYF.

V gene TRBV7-2 combines with J gene TRBJ1-5, with D possibly TRBD1 on 5 matching bases. Trimming pared 5 bases from V and 7 bases from J, leaving 24 bases between. CDR1 and CDR2 (germline): SGHTA, FQGNSA. This CDR3 region has 17 residues. The CDR3 bases are TGTGCCAGCAGCGTACTGGGATTAGGGACTTCGGGACAGCCCCAGCATTTT. It is translated as CASSVLGLGTSGQPQHF.

J is TRBJ2-2 and V is TRBV20-1; the D gene is possibly TRBD1 (6 bases). CDR3 length equals 14 residues. Germline assignment: CDR1 DFQATT and CDR2 SNEGSKA (reference sequence). V lost 3 bases and J 2 bases, leaving 10 bases between the germline ends. CDR3 bases: TGCAGTGCTAGTAGAGGGGGAAACACCGGGGAGCTGTTTTTT. Its translation is CSASRGGNTGELFF.

The genes are TRBV28 and TRBJ2-4, with TRBD1 matching over 8 bases. Per germline, CDR1 MDHEN and CDR2 SYDVKM. V lost 5 bases, J lost 2 bases, and 5 bases stayed unmatched. The CDR3 covers 15 residues. CDR3 in DNA: TGTGCCAGCAGTACTCACAGGGGGTCCAAAAACATTCAGTACTTC. It specifies CASSTHRGSKNIQYF.

This chain uses TRBV7-9 with TRBJ1-2; 8 nucleotides line up with TRBD1. Germline loops: CDR1 SEHNR, CDR2 FQNEAQ (reference sequence). V gave up 6 bases and J gave up 5 bases; unmatched junction bases: 8. The CDR3 totals 14 residues. The CDR3 bases are TGTGCCAGCAGGCTACAGGGGGATGGGTATGGCTACACCTTC. This translates into CASRLQGDGYGYTF.

The chain links TRBV19 to TRBJ1-1; no clear D. The CDR3 totals 12 residues. Trimming took off 7 bases at V and 4 bases at J, with 10 bases between the two ends. The germline CDR1 and CDR2 sequences are LNHDA and SQIVND (reference sequence). The CDR3 is CASNGRSTEAFF. The CDR3 DNA follows: TGTGCCAGTAATGGGCGCAGCACTGAAGCTTTCTTT.

CDR3 nucleotides: TGTGCCAGCAGCTCGGGTACGGGGGGCAATCAGCCCCAGCATTTT. Translated, it gives CASSSGTGGNQPQHF. The rearrangement links TRBV5-4 to TRBJ1-5; D is perhaps TRBD1 (5 bases). The CDR3 covers 15 residues. CDR1 is SGHNT and CDR2 is YYREEE in the germline V gene (reference sequence). The V end was cut by 3 bases, the J end by 2 bases, with 12 bases between.

This sequence joins TRBV11-3 and TRBJ2-2; 11 bases are a match to TRBD2. This CDR3 region has 15 residues. Per germline, CDR1 SGHNT and CDR2 YENEEA. V dropped 5 bases and J dropped 6; count of bases not matched to a gene: 5. This chain's CDR3 is CASSISGGAAGELFF. As DNA, the CDR3 is TGTGCCAGCAGCATTAGCGGGGGGGCCGCCGGGGAGCTGTTTTTT. Drawing the rest from reference TRBV11-3 and TRBJ2-2, the complete variable domain is EAGVVQSPRYKIIEKKQPVAFWCNPISGHNTLYWYLQNLGQGPELLIRYENEEAVDDSQLPKDRFSAERLKGVDSTLKIQPAELGDSAVYLCASSISGGAAGELFFGEGSRLTVL.

As to this clone: One junction end disagrees with the germline gene, perhaps due to a read error. The chain couples TRBV28 to TRBJ1-1, with D possibly TRBD1 on 5 matching bases. Germline CDR1 and CDR2: MDHEN and SYDVKM. The CDR3 contains 17 residues. CDR3 sequence: CASSFSGGAAPGTGAFF. CDR3 sequence (DNA): TGTGCCAGCAGTTTCTCAGGCGGGGCTGCCCCGGGGACTGGAGCTTTCTTT.

CDR3 sequence (DNA): TGTGCCAGCAGCGCTTCCTTAGCGGGGTTCGCTAAGACCCAGTACTTC. This codes for CASSASLAGFAKTQYF. This chain connects TRBV7-9 to TRBJ2-5; 8 bases are shared with TRBD2. This CDR3 region has 16 residues. Germline CDR1 and CDR2: SEHNR and FQNEAQ (reference sequence). V lost 5 bases, J lost 6 bases, and 14 bases stayed unmatched.